The entry that follows covers one TCR beta chain sequence. The antigen is unknown. This entry is derived from a study of vaccination and CD4 T cells after COVID-19. Study background: Stimulation of cells relied on overlapping spike peptides derived from SARS-CoV-2, HCoV-NL63, HCoV-OC43 and HCoV-229E.

The treatment denotes: roughly 11-day PBMC culture with coronavirus spike peptide pools or control peptides (ViraFEST assay). CD4+ T cells that had been cultured provided DNA sequenced with the Oncomine TCR Beta short-read assay. Each CDR3 protein gets one entry after TCRdb re-called the PCR reads with MiXCR. This table has fewer than 9,000 distinct CDR3 sequences, 55% to 65% appearing once. V lost 7 bases, J lost 2 bases, and 21 bases lay in between. Germline V gives CDR1 MNHNS, CDR2 SASEGT. CDR3 length: 17 residues. Sequencing was carried out using CD4+ T cells from blood, cultured in vitro. The rearrangement uses TRBV6-1 and TRBJ1-5; D unresolved. This TCR was sampled from a human donor who had recovered from COVID-19. The CDR3 loop reads CASIDGNPTARNQPQHF. Here the CDR3 DNA reads TGTGCCAGCATCGATGGTAACCCCACGGCTCGCAATCAGCCCCAGCATTTT.